This TCR beta chain was sequenced in a study of blood T cell repertoires in COVID-19 (dated by TCRdb to 2020 to 2021). In terms of the full investigation: Samples from collaborators originated in the United States, Italy and Spain and spanned both the acute and convalescent phases of COVID-19. The prospective study material was composed of cDNA or gDNA derived from T cells, B-cell-depleted T cells, or PBMCs. Subjects who had been exposed to COVID-19, were actively infected with it, or had recovered from it provided the deeply sampled blood TCRbeta repertoires that made up the dataset. The repertoires were released in a freely available public database meant as a resource for research on the immune response to SARS-CoV-2. Samples were obtained from the ongoing ImmuneRACE study (first 160 participants) and from 1,254 subjects provided by 6 global collaborators. Sample metadata almost always included a de-identified subject ID, COVID-19 status, age in years and sex. Where available, HLA class I and class II types were taken from metadata supplied by the sample provider and were not determined by assay-based typing.

The germline V gene gives CDR1 as MGHRA and CDR2 as YSYEKL. Spanning cysteine to valine, the CDR3 consists of 13 amino acids. Here the CDR3 DNA is all that survives: 39 bases in frame from base 1. Trimming costs V 0 bases and J 2 bases, and their ends lie 5 bases apart. The study at large found these results: The amount of clinical and demographic metadata varied by source and participant and was provided uncurated.

To note about this clone: The specificity of this receptor is unknown. Base qualities are not recorded, but no much larger clone differs from it by a single base.

Enrolling through a virtual design, the prospective study's participants ranged in age from roughly 18 to 90 years and lived across some 23 United States geographic areas. Cohort assignment in the prospective study relied on participant-reported clinical history from a screening survey and a study questionnaire. In the prospective study, whole blood, serum and a nasopharyngeal or oropharyngeal swab were collected from each participant by mobile phlebotomists. Over a roughly 2-month period, participants in the prospective study had the option of providing additional blood draws and questionnaires. Blood samples from the prospective study were shipped frozen or at room temperature prior to DNA extraction. The immunoSEQ Assay, a bias-controlled multiplex PCR, was used to amplify TCRbeta CDR3 regions from genomic DNA. The authors' pipeline ran thus. The number of nucleated cells in each sample was estimated by amplification of reference gene primers within the assay. Sequence reads were collapsed and filtered to measure the absolute abundance of every unique TCRbeta CDR3 rearrangement. For each sample, productive Simpson clonality was calculated as the square root of Simpson's diversity index across productive rearrangements. TCRdb's version of the immuneACCESS table is confined to in-frame rearrangements and falls short of the full clone set. An unresolved V gene accounts for under half of the shortfall where checked; the remainder is of unknown origin. V and J calls and clone size are copied from that table; D and trimming were computed from the DNA. The sample table lists roughly 190,000 clones, approximately 86% of them with a count of one. The leading ten clones occupy around 5.2% of the sample.

This clonotype was sampled from a woman aged 55-70 years with acute COVID-19. The V and J segments used are TRBV4-1 and TRBJ2-7; the D gene remains uncertain. Sequencing was done on a sample of PBMCs or T cells enriched from blood (not recorded which). The CDR3 region: CASSQDPTYEQYV. The DNA sequence is as follows: TGCGCCAGCAGCCAAGATCCAACCTACGAGCAGTACGTC.